These 24 T cell receptor beta chains came from one sample sequenced in a study of cytomegalovirus exposure and HLA in healthy donors. The study ran its PCR with 60 Vbeta and 13 Jbeta primers. Sequenced by immunoSEQ multiplex PCR; TCRdb stores in-frame clones only, minus some. Of about 130,000 clones in the sample, approximately 78% were seen once. The sample was PBMCs. The receptor source for this set is a young man in good health and CMV-seropositive.

As DNA, the CDR3 is TGTGCCATCAGTGAGTCGGGGACAGGGTTCATCAGGATGAACACTGAAGCTTTCTTT. Its translation is CAISESGTGFIRMNTEAFF. The chain carries TRBV10-3 and TRBJ1-1, with 9 bases lining up with TRBD1. In germline, CDR1 is ENHRY, CDR2 SYGVKD. With 0 bases clipped from V and 0 bases from J, the junction kept 11 bases outside the gene matches. This CDR3 is 19 amino acids long.

The chain links TRBV18 to TRBJ1-5, with 10 bases lining up with TRBD1. The ends lost 2 bases at V and 4 bases at J; junction bases unmatched: 2. CDR3 length: 15 amino acids. CDR1 and CDR2 from the germline V gene are KGHSH and LQKENI. The CDR3 DNA reads TGTGCCAGCTCACCAATGGGACAGGGGAATCAGCCCCAGCATTTT. Residues: CASSPMGQGNQPQHF.

V usage is TRBV4-3 and J usage is TRBJ2-2, with TRBD2 matching over 16 bases. Germline CDR1 is LGHNA and CDR2 is YSLEER. This CDR3 is 17 amino acids long. Losses at the gene ends were 4 bases for V and 6 bases for J; bases not matched to a gene: 5. CDR3 sequence (DNA): TGCGCCAGCAGCCCCGGGACTAGCGGGAGGGTTTCCGGGGAGCTGTTTTTT. Translating gives CASSPGTSGRVSGELFF.

The sample holds one count of this clone. The chain employs TRBV25-1 and TRBJ1-2; D is undetermined. V gave up 5 bases and J gave up 7 bases, with 14 bases separating them. The germline gives CDR1 MGHDK, CDR2 SYGVNS. CDR3 size: 13 residues. CDR3 loop: CASSHYPLSGYTF. In nucleotides, the CDR3 is TGTGCCAGCAGTCACTACCCCCTTTCTGGCTACACCTTC.

This chain links TRBV4-2 with TRBJ2-7; TRBD2 matches at 7 bases. J gave up 6 bases and V 0 bases, and 11 bases lay outside the gene matches. Germline CDR1 reads LGHNA; CDR2 reads YNFKEQ. The CDR3 totals 16 residues. CDR3 sequence: CASSQDWLGGRLEQYF. Here the CDR3 DNA reads TGTGCCAGCAGCCAAGATTGGTTGGGAGGGCGTCTCGAGCAGTACTTC.

The chain is built from TRBV9 and TRBJ2-1; TRBD2 matches at 12 bases. The trim removed 4 bases at V and 1 base at J, leaving 12 bases unmatched. There are 19 residues in the CDR3. In germline, CDR1 is SGDLS, CDR2 YYNGEE. In DNA form, the CDR3 reads TGTGCCAGCAGCTCCACCTGGACTAGCGGGGACCCTTCCTACAATGAGCAGTTCTTC. It codes for CASSSTWTSGDPSYNEQFF.

V usage is TRBV27 and J usage is TRBJ2-5; TRBD2 agrees at 8 bases. With 3 bases clipped from V and 5 bases from J, the junction kept 8 bases outside the gene matches. Germline CDR1 reads MNHEY; CDR2 reads SMNVEV (reference sequence). The CDR3 contains 15 residues. CDR3 nucleotides: TGTGCCAGCAGTTTGGGCCCCGGGGGGGCGGAGACCCAGTACTTC. It specifies CASSLGPGGAETQYF.

This chain links TRBV25-1 with TRBJ2-7, with D uncertain. Deletions cut 1 base from V and 0 bases from J, with 4 bases between. Germline assignment: CDR1 MGHDK and CDR2 SYGVNS. CDR3 size: 13 residues. The CDR3, as DNA: TGTGCCAGCAGTGAATCAGGCTCCTACGAGCAGTACTTC. It encodes CASSESGSYEQYF.

V usage is TRBV7-2 and J usage is TRBJ1-4; no clear D. Between the trimmed V and J ends, which lost 5 bases and 8 bases, there was a span of 9 bases. The CDR3 has 12 amino acids. The germline gives CDR1 SGHTA, CDR2 FQGNSA. The CDR3 DNA reads TGTGCCAGCAGCCCCCCGGGGGAAAAACTGTTTTTT. Protein product: CASSPPGEKLFF.

This clone was seen more than once but under ten times. This chain uses TRBV11-2 with TRBJ2-7; D uncertain. CDR1 SGHAT and CDR2 FQNNGV come from the germline V gene. The V gene lost 3 bases and the J gene lost 6 bases, with 12 bases spanning the gap. The CDR3 totals 13 residues. The CDR3 is CASSLYPHFEQYF. In DNA, the CDR3 is TGTGCCAGCAGCTTGTACCCCCACTTCGAGCAGTACTTC.

The chain employs TRBV9 and TRBJ2-7; tentative D call: TRBD2 (6 bases). Trimming left V 4 bases short and J 6 bases short, with 11 bases between. Germline-derived CDR1 and CDR2 are SGDLS and YYNGEE. The CDR3 covers 12 residues. The CDR3 sequence is CASSKSEGEQYF. The CDR3 region has the DNA TGTGCCAGCAGCAAATCGGAGGGCGAGCAGTACTTC.

CDR3 sequence reads: CASSQETSILSTDTQYF. For the CDR3, the DNA is TGTGCCAGCAGCCAAGAGACTAGCATACTTAGCACAGATACGCAGTATTTT. V usage is TRBV14 and J usage is TRBJ2-3; 7 nucleotides align to TRBD2. The CDR3 consists of 17 residues. Germline CDR1 reads SGHDN; CDR2 reads FVKESK. After removal of 0 bases from V and 0 bases from J, the junction contained 6 bases not matched to a gene.

V is TRBV29-1 and J is TRBJ1-3, with no clear D. The V end was cut by 1 base, the J end by 0 bases, with 7 bases between. CDR1 is SQVTM, CDR2 ANQGSEA, per germline. The CDR3 extends over 14 amino acids. CDR3 protein: CSVEVGDSGNTIYF. As DNA, the CDR3 is TGCAGCGTTGAAGTTGGAGACTCTGGAAACACCATATATTTT.

This clone was seen just once. This chain uses TRBV5-6 with TRBJ2-5; 10 bases map to TRBD2. CDR1 and CDR2 (germline): SGHDT, YYEEEE. V trimming: 2 bases; J trimming: 1 base; junction bases outside the gene matches: 2. The length of the CDR3 is 15 residues. Here the CDR3 reads CASSFTSGAQETQYF. The CDR3 bases are TGTGCCAGCAGCTTCACTAGCGGGGCCCAAGAGACCCAGTACTTC. Together with reference TRBV5-6 and TRBJ2-5, the CDR3 gives the full variable domain: DAGVTQSPTHLIKTRGQQVTLRCSPKSGHDTVSWYQQALGQGPQFIFQYYEEEERQRGNFPDRFSGHQFPNYSSELNVNALLLGDSALYLCASSFTSGAQETQYFGPGTRLLVL.

This clone was recorded only once. The chain is built from TRBV6-5 and TRBJ2-3; 9 bases align to TRBD2. V shed 6 bases and J 1 base; nucleotides not matched to a gene: 5. Germline values: CDR1 MNHEY, CDR2 SVGAGI. This CDR3 has 15 residues. CDR3 nucleotide sequence: TGTGCCAGCAGACCGACTAGCGGACGCACAGATACGCAGTATTTT. Its translation: CASRPTSGRTDTQYF.

This clone has only a few counts. The chain joins TRBV4-2 to TRBJ1-3; D is undetermined. CDR1 is LGHNA, CDR2 YNFKEQ, per germline. There are 16 residues in the CDR3. The V gene lost 4 bases and the J gene lost 0 bases, with 13 bases spanning the gap. The CDR3 loop reads CASSLEVASSGNTIYF. CDR3 DNA sequence: TGTGCCAGCAGCCTAGAGGTGGCAAGCTCTGGAAACACCATATATTTT.

This sequence joins TRBV9 and TRBJ2-3; D remains unclear. Trimming cost V 0 bases and J 0 bases, with 11 bases left between them. The germline V gene has CDR1 SGDLS and CDR2 YYNGEE. This CDR3 spans 16 amino acids. The CDR3 DNA reads TGTGCCAGCAGCGTAGTACTCGCGTCTAGCACAGATACGCAGTATTTT. Encoded protein: CASSVVLASSTDTQYF.

The V and J genes are TRBV7-6 and TRBJ2-7; a possible D gene is TRBD2 (6 bases). The length of the CDR3 is 16 residues. The germline V gene has CDR1 SGHVS and CDR2 FNYEAQ. V gave up 1 base and J gave up 2 bases, with 15 bases separating them. Here the CDR3 DNA reads TGTGCCAGCAGCTTAGTAGTGGGAGGCCTAGCCTACGAGCAGTACTTC. Its protein product is CASSLVVGGLAYEQYF.

V gene TRBV5-1 combines with J gene TRBJ2-7, with 9 bases aligning to TRBD1. The V gene's germline CDR1 is SGHRS and CDR2 YFSETQ. The trim removed 5 bases at V and 6 bases at J, leaving 12 bases unmatched. This CDR3 region has 15 residues. This CDR3 reads CASRPTGTGIIEQYF. DNA for the CDR3: TGCGCCAGCAGACCGACCGGGACAGGGATTATCGAGCAGTACTTC. The variable domain in full, with the rest retrieved from reference TRBV5-1 and TRBJ2-7, is KAGVTQTPRYLIKTRGQQVTLSCSPISGHRSVSWYQQTPGQGLQFLFEYFSETQRNKGNFPGRFSGRQFSNSRSEMNVSTLELGDSALYLCASRPTGTGIIEQYFGPGTRLTVT.

About this clone: The sample has other DNA sequences that encode this CDR3 too. V usage is TRBV19 and J usage is TRBJ2-1; the match to TRBD2 covers 7 bases. Germline CDR1 is LNHDA and CDR2 is SQIVND (reference sequence). This CDR3 is 15 amino acids long. V dropped 1 base and J dropped 1; count of bases not matched to a gene: 1. CDR3 sequence (DNA): TGTGCCAGTAGTATAGCGGGAGGATCCTACAATGAGCAGTTCTTC. Translated: CASSIAGGSYNEQFF.

This clone has a handful of counts. V and J are TRBV5-5 and TRBJ2-1; D ambiguous. Trimming cost V 0 bases and J 6 bases, with 13 bases left between them. Per germline, CDR1 SGHKS and CDR2 YYEKEE (reference sequence). The CDR3 has 15 amino acids. CDR3 nucleotides: TGTGCCAGCAGCTTGGCGGTTAGCTTAGGCAATGAGCAGTTCTTC. Encoded protein: CASSLAVSLGNEQFF. The full variable domain, rest sourced from reference TRBV5-5 and TRBJ2-1, is DAGVTQSPTHLIKTRGQQVTLRCSPISGHKSVSWYQQVLGQGPQFIFQYYEKEERGRGNFPDRFSARQFPNYSSELNVNALLLGDSALYLCASSLAVSLGNEQFFGPGTRLTVL.

The chain combines TRBV27 with TRBJ1-2, with 8 bases fitting TRBD1. Trimming took 5 bases from V and 5 from J; bases not matched to a gene: 7. The CDR3 is 14 residues long. Germline V CDR1 and CDR2: MNHEY, SMNVEV (reference sequence). The DNA of the CDR3 is TGTGCCAGCAGTATCGGACAGGGTTATTATGGCTACACCTTC. It yields the protein CASSIGQGYYGYTF.

This clone was recorded a few times. The V and J genes are TRBV11-2 and TRBJ1-5; D might be TRBD1 (6 bases). V dropped 5 bases and J dropped 3 bases, with 17 bases sitting between them. The CDR3 sequence is 16 residues long. CDR1 is SGHAT, CDR2 FQNNGV, per germline. The CDR3 region is CASSRGGDTNNQPQHF. CDR3 nucleotides: TGTGCCAGCAGCCGCGGGGGGGACACAAACAATCAGCCCCAGCATTTT.

V and J are TRBV19 and TRBJ1-2; weak D call: TRBD1 (6 bases). V gave up 0 bases and J gave up 9 bases, with 8 bases separating them. This CDR3 contains 12 residues. Germline loops: CDR1 LNHDA, CDR2 SQIVND (reference sequence). The CDR3 is CASSIEQGSYTF. Written as DNA, the CDR3 is TGTGCCAGTAGTATAGAACAGGGAAGCTACACCTTC.